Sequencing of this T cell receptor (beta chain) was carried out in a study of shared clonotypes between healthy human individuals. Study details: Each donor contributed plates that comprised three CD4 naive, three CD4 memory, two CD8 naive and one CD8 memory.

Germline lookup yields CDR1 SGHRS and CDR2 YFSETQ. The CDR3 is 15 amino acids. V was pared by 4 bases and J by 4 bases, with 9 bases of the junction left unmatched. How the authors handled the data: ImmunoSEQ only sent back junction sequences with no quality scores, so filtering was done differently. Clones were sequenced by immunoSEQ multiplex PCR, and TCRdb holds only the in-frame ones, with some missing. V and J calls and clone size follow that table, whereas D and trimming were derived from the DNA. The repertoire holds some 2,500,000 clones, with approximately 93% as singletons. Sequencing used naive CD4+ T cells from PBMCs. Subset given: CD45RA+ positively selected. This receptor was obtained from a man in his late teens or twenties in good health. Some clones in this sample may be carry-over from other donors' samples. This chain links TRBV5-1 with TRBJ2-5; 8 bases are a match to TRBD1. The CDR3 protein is CASSPRQGRVETQYF. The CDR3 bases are TGCGCCAGCAGCCCCCGACAGGGGCGGGTAGAGACCCAGTACTTC.